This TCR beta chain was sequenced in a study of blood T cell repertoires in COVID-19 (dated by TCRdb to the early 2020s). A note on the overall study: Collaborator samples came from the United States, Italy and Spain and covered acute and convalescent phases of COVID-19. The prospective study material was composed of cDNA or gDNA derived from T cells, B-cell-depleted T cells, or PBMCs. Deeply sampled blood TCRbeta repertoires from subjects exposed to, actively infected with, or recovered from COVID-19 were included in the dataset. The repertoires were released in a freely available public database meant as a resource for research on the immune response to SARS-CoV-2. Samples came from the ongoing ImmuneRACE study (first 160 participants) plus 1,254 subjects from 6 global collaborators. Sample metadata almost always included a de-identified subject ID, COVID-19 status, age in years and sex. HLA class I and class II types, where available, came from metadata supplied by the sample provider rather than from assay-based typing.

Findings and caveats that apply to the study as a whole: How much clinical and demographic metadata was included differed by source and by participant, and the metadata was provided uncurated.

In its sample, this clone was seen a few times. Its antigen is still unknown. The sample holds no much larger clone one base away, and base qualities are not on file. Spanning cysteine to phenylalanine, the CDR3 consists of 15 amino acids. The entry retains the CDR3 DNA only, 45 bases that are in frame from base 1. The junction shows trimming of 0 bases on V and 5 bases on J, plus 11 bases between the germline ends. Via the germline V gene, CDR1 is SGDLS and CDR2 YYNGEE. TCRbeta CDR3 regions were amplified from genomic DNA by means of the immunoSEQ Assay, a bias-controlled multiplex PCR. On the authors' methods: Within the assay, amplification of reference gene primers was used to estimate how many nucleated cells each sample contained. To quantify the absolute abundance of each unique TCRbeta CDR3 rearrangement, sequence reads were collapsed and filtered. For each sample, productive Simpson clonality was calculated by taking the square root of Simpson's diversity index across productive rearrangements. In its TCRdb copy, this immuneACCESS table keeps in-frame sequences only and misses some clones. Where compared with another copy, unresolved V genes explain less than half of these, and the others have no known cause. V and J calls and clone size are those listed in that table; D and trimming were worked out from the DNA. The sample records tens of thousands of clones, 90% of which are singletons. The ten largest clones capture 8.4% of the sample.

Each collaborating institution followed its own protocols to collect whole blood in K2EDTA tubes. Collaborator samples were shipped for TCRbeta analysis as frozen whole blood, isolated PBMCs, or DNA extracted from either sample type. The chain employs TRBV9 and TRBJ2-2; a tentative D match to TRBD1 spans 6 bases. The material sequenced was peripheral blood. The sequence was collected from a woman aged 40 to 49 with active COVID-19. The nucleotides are TGTGCCAGCAGCGTAGTCGGCAGGGGTACCGGGGAGCTGTTTTTT. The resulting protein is CASSVVGRGTGELFF. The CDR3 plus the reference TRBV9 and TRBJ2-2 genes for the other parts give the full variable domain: DSGVTQTPKHLITATGQRVTLRCSPRSGDLSVYWYQQSLDQGLQFLIQYYNGEERAKGNILERFSAQQFPDLHSELNLSSLELGDSALYFCASSVVGRGTGELFFGEGSRLTVL.